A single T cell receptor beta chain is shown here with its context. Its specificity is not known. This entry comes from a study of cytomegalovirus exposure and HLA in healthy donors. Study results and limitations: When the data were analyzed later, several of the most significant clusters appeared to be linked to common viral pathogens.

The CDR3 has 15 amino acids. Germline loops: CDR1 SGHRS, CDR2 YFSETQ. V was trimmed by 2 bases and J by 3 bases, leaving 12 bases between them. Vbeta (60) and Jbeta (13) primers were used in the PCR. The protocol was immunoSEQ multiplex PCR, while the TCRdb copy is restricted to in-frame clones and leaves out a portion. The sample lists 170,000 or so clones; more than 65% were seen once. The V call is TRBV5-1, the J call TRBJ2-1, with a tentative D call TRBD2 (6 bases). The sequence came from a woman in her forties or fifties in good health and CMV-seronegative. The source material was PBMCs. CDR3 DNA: TGCGCCAGCAGCTTTGACCCGGGAGACTACAATGAGCAGTTCTTC. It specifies CASSFDPGDYNEQFF.